Sequencing of this TCR beta chain was carried out in a study of blood T cells in healthy people across ages. Broader study findings: Fewer expanded clones and more diversity marked long-lived versus aged donors. Measured against age, TCR beta diversity per million T cells decreased in a roughly linear manner.

Investigators took around 10 milliliters of peripheral blood from every donor. Using a J-beta primer mix together with a sample-barcoded 5' primer, a second PCR was run for roughly 6 to 12 cycles. Sequencing yielded, for each sample, at least 2.5 million paired-end reads carrying CDR3. Each CDR3 protein gets one entry after TCRdb re-called the 5' RACE reads with MiXCR. The profile shows about 1.5 million distinct CDR3 sequences, 35% to 45% of them singletons. The CDR3 totals 10 residues. Deletions cut 5 bases from V and 8 bases from J, with 4 bases between. Germline loops: CDR1 DFQATT, CDR2 SNEGSKA (reference sequence). The table lists this clonotype with a few counts. The antigen is not known.

Material: blood. The J gene is TRBJ1-6, the V gene TRBV20-1, with no clear D. This TCR derives from a woman between 18 and 29 years old in good health. CDR3 DNA sequence: TGCAGTGCTGAGTATTCACCCCTCCACTTT. Encoded protein: CSAEYSPLHF.